Each of the 21 T cell receptor beta chains below was sequenced from the same sample in a study of CD4 T cells in relation to SARS-CoV-2 and coronaviruses. These TCRs' antigens remain unknown. CD4+ T cells from unexposed donors were obtained before the COVID-19 pandemic (2011-2018). CD4+ T cells were isolated from the cells after about 11 days of culture. TCRdb's table, derived via immunoSEQ multiplex PCR, lists solely in-frame clones and lacks some. Of tens of thousands of clones in the sample, roughly 73% were seen once. The specimen was CD4+ T cells from PBMCs, cultured in vitro. These receptors were obtained from a human donor in good health.

The CDR3 is CASSLDGGNTEAFF. The CDR3 DNA sequence: TGTGCCAGCAGCTTGGATGGGGGGAACACTGAAGCTTTCTTT. This rearrangement joins TRBV5-8 to TRBJ1-1, with D maybe TRBD1 (5 bases). The CDR3 totals 14 residues. Trimming shortened V by 0 bases and J by 1 base, and 7 bases separated the two germline ends. The V gene's germline CDR1 is SGHTS and CDR2 YDEGEE.

The V and J genes are TRBV10-3 and TRBJ2-3; D is uncertain. The CDR3 sequence is 11 residues long. The V end lost 3 bases, the J end lost 5 bases, and 3 bases lay between the germline ends. The germline gives CDR1 ENHRY, CDR2 SYGVKD. CDR3 nucleotides: TGTGCCATCAGTGACCGAGATACGCAGTATTTT. Translating it yields CAISDRDTQYF.

The V gene is TRBV6-2 or TRBV6-3, the J gene TRBJ2-3; D unclear. CDR1 MNHEY and CDR2 SVGEGT come from the germline V gene. There are 15 residues in the CDR3. Trimming stripped 0 bases from V and 0 bases from J, with 7 bases between. This chain's CDR3 is CASSYSISSTDTQYF. In nucleotides, the CDR3 is TGTGCCAGCAGTTACTCGATTTCCAGCACAGATACGCAGTATTTT.

The rearrangement joins TRBV10-3 to TRBJ1-2; no clear D. Germline V CDR1 and CDR2: ENHRY, SYGVKD. This CDR3 has 12 amino acids. Trimming removed 0 bases at V and 9 bases at J, with 8 bases between. CDR3 in amino acids: CAISESEGSYTF. The CDR3 coding sequence is TGTGCCATCAGTGAGTCAGAGGGAAGCTACACCTTC.

This clone was seen a handful of times. The chain links TRBV29-1 to TRBJ2-1; TRBD2 aligns across 9 bases. There are 18 residues in the CDR3. With V trimmed by 6 bases and J by 0 bases, 15 bases remained unmatched. Looked up from germline, CDR1 is SQVTM and CDR2 is ANQGSEA. CDR3 amino acids: CSVYEAGTSHRSYNEQFF. The CDR3 bases are TGCAGCGTCTACGAAGCCGGGACTAGCCACCGCTCCTACAATGAGCAGTTCTTC.

The V and J genes are TRBV6-5 and TRBJ2-7, with D possibly being TRBD2 (6 bases). The CDR3 loop spans 14 amino acids. Trimming removed 0 bases at V and 3 bases at J, with 9 bases between. Germline V gene data show CDR1 as MNHEY and CDR2 as SVGAGI. CDR3 loop: CASSYSSGHYEQYF. The DNA of the CDR3 is TGTGCCAGCAGTTACTCTAGCGGACACTACGAGCAGTACTTC.

The V gene is TRBV11-3, the J gene TRBJ2-3; D tentatively fits TRBD1 or TRBD2 (6 bases each). Trimming removed 5 bases from V and 5 bases from J, with 11 bases in between. In germline, CDR1 is SGHNT, CDR2 YENEEA. This CDR3 region has 13 residues. CDR3 sequence (DNA): TGTGCCAGCAGCATCGGAGGGGGAGATACGCAGTATTTT. Its protein is CASSIGGGDTQYF. Complete variable domain (other parts from reference TRBV11-3 and TRBJ2-3): EAGVVQSPRYKIIEKKQPVAFWCNPISGHNTLYWYLQNLGQGPELLIRYENEEAVDDSQLPKDRFSAERLKGVDSTLKIQPAELGDSAVYLCASSIGGGDTQYFGPGTRLTVL.

J is TRBJ1-3 and V is TRBV18; D gene uncertain. V was clipped by 5 bases and J by 2 bases, with 10 bases between them. The CDR3 runs 14 residues. Germline V gene data show CDR1 as KGHSH and CDR2 as LQKENI. The CDR3 sequence is CASSVQGTGNTIYF. The CDR3 DNA reads TGTGCCAGCTCAGTACAAGGAACTGGAAACACCATATATTTT.

V usage is TRBV19 and J usage is TRBJ2-7, with 7 bases identical to TRBD1. Germline trimming cut 3 bases from V and 4 bases from J; bases unmatched to any gene: 6. Germline V gene lookup returns CDR1 LNHDA and CDR2 SQIVND (reference sequence). The CDR3 loop spans 14 amino acids. This CDR3 reads CASSIHTGEYEQYF. The CDR3 nucleotides read TGTGCCAGTAGTATCCACACAGGGGAATACGAGCAGTACTTC.

This clone is termed large. The J gene is TRBJ2-4, the V gene TRBV5-4; D is possibly TRBD1 or TRBD2 (6 bases each). Trimming removed 4 bases at V and 11 bases at J, with 22 bases between. The germline CDR1 and CDR2 sequences are SGHNT and YYREEE (reference sequence). The CDR3 has 15 residues. CDR3 sequence reads: CASSPSGGAGTFQYF. As DNA, the CDR3 is TGTGCCAGCAGCCCATCAGGCGGGGCTGGGACATTTCAGTACTTC.

This CDR3 reads CARKQGRGQETQYF. CDR3 coding DNA: TGTGCCAGGAAACAGGGGAGGGGGCAAGAGACCCAGTACTTC. The chain employs TRBV6-5 and TRBJ2-5; D may correspond to TRBD1 or TRBD2 (7 bases each). The V end was cut by 9 bases, the J end by 2 bases, with 16 bases between. CDR1 MNHEY and CDR2 SVGAGI come from the germline V gene. The CDR3 totals 14 residues.

This clone was seen a single time. The rearrangement uses TRBV30 and TRBJ1-1; D gene unclear. The CDR3 loop spans 14 amino acids. V was trimmed by 4 bases and J by 0 bases, leaving 12 bases between them. Germline values: CDR1 GTSNPN, CDR2 SVGIG (reference sequence). CDR3 sequence reads: CAWTAATVNTEAFF. DNA of the CDR3: TGTGCCTGGACCGCAGCGACCGTGAACACTGAAGCTTTCTTT.

This chain links TRBV19 with TRBJ2-7, with D uncertain. CDR3 size: 13 residues. Germline V gene sequence: CDR1 LNHDA, CDR2 SQIVND (reference sequence). V shed 5 bases and J shed 2 bases, with 10 bases lying between them. CDR3 residues: CASSSQGTYEQYF. Written as DNA, the CDR3 is TGTGCCAGTAGTTCACAAGGGACCTACGAGCAGTACTTC.

The chain carries TRBV7-3 and TRBJ2-1, with 7 bases matching TRBD2. After removal of 5 bases from V and 0 bases from J, the junction contained 7 bases not matched to a gene. This CDR3 has 16 residues. Germline V gene sequence: CDR1 SGHTA, CDR2 FQGTGA. As DNA, the CDR3 is TGTGCCAGCAGCCCACGCGGCGGGAGCTCCTACAATGAGCAGTTCTTC. Residues: CASSPRGGSSYNEQFF. Using reference TRBV7-3 and TRBJ2-1 for the parts outside the CDR3, the full variable domain is GAGVSQTPSNKVTEKGKYVELRCDPISGHTALYWYRQSLGQGPEFLIYFQGTGAADDSGLPNDRFFAVRPEGSVSTLKIQRTERGDSAVYLCASSPRGGSSYNEQFFGPGTRLTVL.

The gene calls are TRBV5-1 and TRBJ1-2, with no clear D. Trimming stripped 0 bases from V and 7 bases from J, with 7 bases between. Germline lookup yields CDR1 SGHRS and CDR2 YFSETQ. This CDR3 is 12 amino acids long. CDR3 sequence (DNA): TGCGCCAGCAGCTTGGGGCCCCCTGGCTACACCTTC. The encoded protein is CASSLGPPGYTF.

The chain employs TRBV23-1 and TRBJ2-2, with 7 bases lining up with TRBD1. TRBV23-1 carries the ORF label, with uncertain function. The CDR3 spans 13 residues. The junction had 5 bases not matched to a gene; V was cut back by 7 bases and J by 6 bases. CDR3 amino acids: CASKDRAAGELFF. The CDR3 coding sequence is TGCGCCAGCAAAGACAGGGCTGCCGGGGAGCTGTTTTTT.

J is TRBJ2-7 and V is TRBV20-1; no definite D call. Germline V gene data show CDR1 as DFQATT and CDR2 as SNEGSKA (reference sequence). There are 11 residues in the CDR3. The V end was cut by 3 bases, the J end by 1 base, with 4 bases between. In DNA form, the CDR3 reads TGCAGTGCTAGCGTGTCCTACGAGCAGTACTTC. It is translated as CSASVSYEQYF.

The V and J genes are TRBV7-9 and TRBJ1-6, with 7 bases lining up with TRBD1. Germline CDR1 and CDR2: SEHNR and FQNEAQ (reference sequence). V was clipped by 5 bases and J by 7 bases; unmatched bases: 5. The CDR3 sequence is 14 residues long. The CDR3 DNA reads TGTGCCAGCAGCGTGACAGGGAGAAATTCACCCCTCCACTTT. Translating gives CASSVTGRNSPLHF.

The gene calls are TRBV13 and TRBJ2-5; no definite D call. Trimming shortened V by 3 bases and J by 2 bases, and 10 bases separated the two germline ends. The germline V gene has CDR1 PRHDT and CDR2 FYEKMQ (reference sequence). CDR3 length: 14 amino acids. The CDR3 sequence: CASSFMSGQETQYF. The CDR3 DNA is TGTGCCAGCAGCTTTATGTCAGGACAAGAGACCCAGTACTTC.

This clone showed up just a few times. This sequence joins TRBV18 and TRBJ2-1; D is unresolved. Looked up from germline, CDR1 is KGHSH and CDR2 is LQKENI. Between the trimmed V and J ends, which lost 3 bases and 5 bases, there was a span of 14 bases. The CDR3 has 15 residues. CDR3 loop: CASSPSSRNNNEQFF. CDR3 nucleotide sequence: TGTGCCAGCTCACCTAGCTCACGCAACAACAATGAGCAGTTCTTC.

V gene TRBV7-2 combines with J gene TRBJ2-1; TRBD2 agrees at 9 bases. Trimming cost V 0 bases and J 8 bases; bases outside gene matches: 17. The CDR3 covers 19 residues. CDR1 is SGHTA, CDR2 FQGNSA, per germline. The CDR3 region has the DNA TGTGCCAGCAGCTTAGCGCCACTGCGGGAGGGCCAAAGGGGGGATGAGCAGTTCTTC. Residues: CASSLAPLREGQRGDEQFF.